This T cell receptor beta chain is from a study of cytomegalovirus exposure and HLA in healthy donors. Study overall: There were some 120 million unique TCR beta sequences, drawn from approximately 190 million T cells, in an earlier analysis.

Study results and limitations: Later genetic work tied a missense DCLRE1C variant to beta-chain V and J trimming.

60 Vbeta and 13 Jbeta primers were used in PCR. In the study's own analysis: About 10 million shared chains were among some 75 million unique TCR beta chains counted in a later analysis. Sequencing was performed with immunoSEQ multiplex PCR; in TCRdb, only in-frame clones are kept and a portion is missing. The V and J calls and clone size are taken from that table; D and trimming were inferred from the DNA. Of 150,000 or so clones detected, roughly 75% appear once; the ten largest clones hold 1%. The V and J ends lost 2 bases and 1 base respectively, with 17 bases between them. Germline assignment: CDR1 SGHAT and CDR2 FQNNGV. The CDR3 totals 17 residues. A note on this clone: The antigen remains unidentified.

The V call is TRBV11-2, the J call TRBJ2-5, with a weak D call TRBD1 (5 bases). Sequenced input: PBMCs. This sequence was found in a woman aged 45 to 65 in good health and CMV-seropositive. The CDR3 loop reads CASSLLGAVGAQETQYF. DNA for the CDR3: TGTGCCAGCAGCTTACTTGGCGCGGTTGGGGCCCAAGAGACCCAGTACTTC.